At least ten counts were recorded for the clone carrying this TCR beta chain. Its cognate antigen is unknown. This specimen belongs to a study of T cells in Graves' hyperthyroidism and ophthalmopathy. Study-level results: Using 13 V-J features, a model discriminated ophthalmopathy from stable hyperthyroidism.

It was RNA transcripts that yielded the amplified TCR beta CDR3 regions. The primer set for the first-round RT-PCR of the TCR CDR3 was HTBI. TCRdb recomputed calls from the multiplex PCR reads with MiXCR, one row per CDR3 protein. The sample consists of under 250,000 distinct CDR3 sequences, approximately 17% of them appearing once. The ends lost 5 bases at V and 2 bases at J; junction bases unmatched: 9. In germline, CDR1 is SGHAT, CDR2 FQNNGV. This CDR3 has 16 residues. If no ophthalmopathy progression occurred within 18 months, Graves' hyperthyroidism was stable. Clinical symptoms, serum thyroxine and TRAb, thyroid ultrasound and orbital computed tomography together formed the diagnostic basis. Fresh peripheral blood, around 10 ml, yielded the PBMCs.

The specimen sequenced was blood. The sequence was obtained from a man in his fifties with Graves' hyperthyroidism. This chain connects TRBV11-2 to TRBJ2-3, with 8 bases aligning to TRBD1. CDR3 coding DNA: TGTGCCAGCAGCGCCCGGACAGGGCGGGACACAGATACGCAGTATTTT. It codes for CASSARTGRDTDTQYF.